This TCR beta chain was identified during a study of cytomegalovirus exposure and HLA in healthy donors. Across the whole study: An analysis done earlier identified fewer than 140 million unique TCR beta sequences from around 180 million T cells.

The study's findings and limits: Per a prior analysis, the majority of TCR beta V segments were productive roughly 87% or roughly 30% of the time. Later analysis found that TCR beta chains associated with HLA were more clonally expanded than other, equally common chains.

Remarks on this clone: Its target is not known.

The PCR made use of 60 Vbeta and 13 Jbeta primers. Measured with immunoSEQ multiplex PCR; TCRdb has only the in-frame clones, and not every one. The table lists about 170,000 clones, around 85% of them singletons. This CDR3 is built from 21 residues. J lost 4 bases, V lost 8 bases, and 27 bases had no gene match. Looked up from germline, CDR1 is KGHSH and CDR2 is LQKENI. This TCR was recovered from a boy between 2 and 15 years old in good health and CMV-seronegative. Sequencing was performed on PBMCs. This chain joins TRBV18 and TRBJ2-2; 8 bases are a match to TRBD2. CDR3 loop: CASRNRDSERGQIVGTGELFF. The CDR3 DNA reads TGTGCCAGCCGGAACAGGGATAGCGAGCGGGGGCAGATCGTGGGCACCGGGGAGCTGTTTTTT.